This TCR beta chain was captured in a study of regulatory T cells in long-lasting Graves disease. The study, taken as a whole, reports: With persistent disease, TRBV28, TRBJ1-2 and TRBJ2-5 were the favored segments.

iRepertoire HTBI primers and Arm-PCR of CDR3 regions built TCR beta libraries. In the authors' methods: Looking across samples, the authors found under 70 TRBV and 13 to 15 TRBJ segments. TCRdb redid the calling of the multiplex PCR reads with MiXCR, one entry per CDR3 protein. The V and J calls were not made by the authors but by TCRdb's processing. The sample contains roughly 430,000 distinct CDR3 sequences, about a sixth of which appear only once. As regards this clonotype: Antigen specificity is unknown.

CDR1 is LNHDA and CDR2 is SQIVND in the germline V gene (reference sequence). Trimming shortened V by 3 bases and J by 8 bases, and 14 bases separated the two germline ends. This CDR3 has 14 residues. Stated time point: newly diagnosed GD, antithyroid drugs for less than 3 months. PBMC RNA was the source of the TCR library. These same records also appear under a second study, on T cells in Graves' hyperthyroidism and ophthalmopathy. According to that study: The HTBI primer set drove a first-round RT-PCR of the TCR CDR3. Blood also carried most thyroid clonotypes expanded above 0.001.

The source was peripheral blood mononuclear cells (PBMCs), collected at new diagnosis, from a patient treated with antithyroid drugs. The V and J genes are TRBV19 and TRBJ2-1; D remains unclear. This TCR derives from a young woman with Graves disease. The CDR3 DNA is TGTGCCAGTAGTATGGCCTCTTTCCGGGATGAGCAGTTCTTC. It codes for CASSMASFRDEQFF.